Listed below are T cell receptor beta chains from one sample, sequenced in a study of T cell responses to AZD1222 COVID-19 vaccine. Method: immunoSEQ multiplex PCR; TCRdb's copy keeps in-frame clones and lacks some. The table lists approximately 100,000 clones, 90% to 95% of them singletons. This specimen was peripheral blood, taken on day 0 of AZD1222 vaccination. These receptor sequences come from an adult in good health. Both conserved end residues are part of each CDR3. D genes are given only for firm matches. The size of a clone is reported for some rows only, either as once, few or many, or as a class for expanded clones.

D | J | size | V | length | DNA | CDR3
- | TRBJ2-3 | once | TRBV25-1 | 15 | TGTGCCAGTACCCCCGGGACGGAAAGCACAGATACGCAGTATTTT | CASTPGTESTDTQYF
- | TRBJ1-1 | once | TRBV7-6 | 18 | TGTGCCAGCAGCTTAACGTACCTAGCCGGGACGATGAACACTGAAGCTTTCTTT | CASSLTYLAGTMNTEAFF
TRBD1 | TRBJ2-2 | - | TRBV2 | 15 | TGTGCCAGCGCGAGACAGGGGACTAACACCGGGGAGCTGTTTTTT | CASARQGTNTGELFF
TRBD1 | TRBJ1-2 | - | TRBV6-2/TRBV6-3 | 15 | TGTGCCAGCAGTTACTTAATGAGACAGGGTAACGGCTACACCTTC | CASSYLMRQGNGYTF
TRBD1 | TRBJ2-2 | - | TRBV5-1 | 17 | TGCGCCAGCAGCAGAGAACCGGGACAGGGGTACACCGGGGAGCTGTTTTTT | CASSREPGQGYTGELFF
- | TRBJ1-4 | - | TRBV3-1/TRBV3-2 | 13 | TGTGCCAGCAGCCAACGGTGGGATGAAAAACTGTTTTTT | CASSQRWDEKLFF
- | TRBJ2-3 | - | TRBV5-1 | 15 | TGCGCCAGCAGCTTGTTAGGACTACCTACAGATACGCAGTATTTT | CASSLLGLPTDTQYF
- | TRBJ2-3 | - | TRBV29-1 | 15 | TGCAGCGTTGATGGGAGGCGGGGTAGCACAGATACGCAGTATTTT | CSVDGRRGSTDTQYF
- | TRBJ2-5 | - | TRBV24-1 | 15 | TGTGCCACCAGTGATCCGCGAGGGCCCCAAGAGACCCAGTACTTC | CATSDPRGPQETQYF
TRBD1 | TRBJ1-1 | - | TRBV5-1 | 15 | TGCGCCAGCAGCCCTCGACAGGGTTTGAACACTGAAGCTTTCTTT | CASSPRQGLNTEAFF
- | TRBJ2-3 | - | TRBV19 | 15 | TGTGCCAGTAGTGTGTGGGACAGCGGAGGGGATACGCAGTATTTT | CASSVWDSGGDTQYF
- | TRBJ1-1 | - | TRBV23-1 | 13 | TGCGCCAGCAGTCATGGGCCCAACACTGAAGCTTTCTTT | CASSHGPNTEAFF
TRBD1 | TRBJ1-1 | - | TRBV4-1 | 16 | TGCGCCAGCAGCGATAAATTAGGACAGGCGAACACTGAAGCTTTCTTT | CASSDKLGQANTEAFF
TRBD2 | TRBJ2-3 | - | TRBV7-9 | 16 | TGTGCCAGCAGCAGAGTGGCGGGGGGGCGAACAGATACGCAGTATTTT | CASSRVAGGRTDTQYF
TRBD1 | TRBJ2-3 | - | TRBV6-5 | 15 | TGTGCCAGCAGGCCCCAGGGGGTCGGCACAGATACGCAGTATTTT | CASRPQGVGTDTQYF
- | TRBJ1-6 | once | TRBV18 | 13 | TGTGCCAGCTCACCTCTTGATAATTCACCCCTCCACTTT | CASSPLDNSPLHF
- | TRBJ1-5 | - | TRBV14 | 13 | TGTGCCAGCAGCCAAGAACGGGATCAGCCCCAGCATTTT | CASSQERDQPQHF
TRBD1 | TRBJ1-2 | - | TRBV19 | 13 | TGTGCCAGTAGTAGGGGACAGGTCTATGGCTACACCTTC | CASSRGQVYGYTF
- | TRBJ1-1 | - | TRBV5-5 | 17 | TGTGCCAGCAGCCCCCATGGGGGGCGTTCGGGGAACACTGAAGCTTTCTTT | CASSPHGGRSGNTEAFF
TRBD1 | TRBJ1-2 | - | TRBV4-3 | 16 | TGCGCCAGCAGCCAAGTAGGACAGGGGGCGTTTAAGGGCTACACCTTC | CASSQVGQGAFKGYTF
- | TRBJ1-3 | - | TRBV7-2 | 15 | TGTGCCAGCAGCTTAGCGAGGACATCTGGAAACACCATATATTTT | CASSLARTSGNTIYF
TRBD2 | TRBJ2-7 | - | TRBV5-1 | 15 | TGCGCCAGCAGCCGGGAGGGGGTAGCGGGAGGCCATCAGTACTTC | CASSREGVAGGHQYF